A selection of T cell receptor beta chains follows, all from one sample in a study of cytomegalovirus exposure and HLA in healthy donors. Sequencing used immunoSEQ multiplex PCR; TCRdb keeps in-frame clones, though not all of them. The table shows approximately 70,000 clones, with around 80% occurring only once. Input material: PBMCs. Receptor source: a man between 45 and 60 years old in good health and CMV-seronegative. Both conserved end residues are part of each CDR3. Fields, in order: V gene, D gene, J gene, clone size, CDR3 DNA, CDR3 protein. A D gene is named only where the DNA matches it firmly. Clone size appears in some rows only: once, few, many, or a class for an expanded clone.

TRBV7-8	-	TRBJ1-5	once	TGTGCCAGCAGCTTAGCGTACATAGGGGTGCAGGGTCAGCCCCAGCATTTT	CASSLAYIGVQGQPQHF
TRBV9	-	TRBJ2-7	-	TGTGCCAGCAGCGTGAATCCGAGCTCCTACGAGCAGTACTTC	CASSVNPSSYEQYF
TRBV30	-	TRBJ2-5	-	TGTGCCTGGATGCTTAGCAACGGTCAAGAGACCCAGTACTTC	CAWMLSNGQETQYF
TRBV19	TRBD2	TRBJ2-5	-	TGTGCCAGTAGCCCAGGGTTGGGACTAGTAAGTGAGACCCAGTACTTC	CASSPGLGLVSETQYF
TRBV30	-	TRBJ1-1	-	TGTGCCTGGATACAGGATCACACTGAAGCTTTCTTT	CAWIQDHTEAFF
TRBV6-1	-	TRBJ1-5	-	TGTGCCAGCAACAGACAGCCTAATCAGCCCCAGCATTTT	CASNRQPNQPQHF
TRBV6-5	-	TRBJ2-5	-	TGCGCCACCTCGTCGACGGAGGAGACCCAGTACTTC	CATSSTEETQYF
TRBV30	-	TRBJ1-6	once	TGTGCCTGGGCCCTCACAAAGGGGGATTCACCCCTCCACTTT	CAWALTKGDSPLHF
TRBV10-3	-	TRBJ1-5	-	TGTGCCATAAGTGAGCAACAGGCATTAATCGGGCAGCCCCAGCATTTT	CAISEQQALIGQPQHF
TRBV27	TRBD2	TRBJ2-3	once	TGTGCCAGCAGTTCTTTAACGGGGCGGGAGGAAGGGACCGGGGCGGCAGATACGCAGTATTTT	CASSSLTGREEGTGAADTQYF
TRBV7-9	-	TRBJ2-7	-	TGTGCCAGCAGCTTAGATGCGGGTAGCTCCTACGAGCAGTACTTC	CASSLDAGSSYEQYF
TRBV7-8	-	TRBJ2-1	once	TGTGCCAGCAGCCTTAAACAGACCTACAATGAGCAGTTCTTC	CASSLKQTYNEQFF
TRBV6-5	-	TRBJ1-2	-	TGTGCCAGCACAAGACAGCCCCGGGACTATGGCTACACCTTC	CASTRQPRDYGYTF
TRBV7-2	-	TRBJ1-5	-	TGTGCCAGCAGCTTAGGAGCAGGGGCTCAGCCCCAGCATTTT	CASSLGAGAQPQHF
TRBV29-1	TRBD1	TRBJ1-2	-	TGCAGCGGATCGGGACAGGGGAATGGCTACACCTTC	CSGSGQGNGYTF
TRBV21-1	-	TRBJ1-1	-	TGTGCCAGCAGCAAATCCCAGGTTTATGACACTGAAGCTTTCTTT	CASSKSQVYDTEAFF
TRBV18	TRBD1	TRBJ1-1	once	TGTGCCAGCTCACAAGGACAGGGACGAGAAGCTTTCTTT	CASSQGQGREAFF
TRBV7-9	-	TRBJ1-5	-	TGTGCCAGCAGCTCCTCAGGGGATCAGCCCCAGCATTTT	CASSSSGDQPQHF
TRBV7-8	-	TRBJ1-1	-	TGTGCCAGCAGCTTAGAGATACGGGTGAACACTGAAGCTTTCTTT	CASSLEIRVNTEAFF
TRBV28	TRBD2	TRBJ2-1	-	TGTGCCAGCAGTTGGTTTTTGGGTAGCGGGAGTGGATCCTACAATGAGCAGTTCTTC	CASSWFLGSGSGSYNEQFF
TRBV9	TRBD2	TRBJ2-7	-	TGTGCCAGCAGCACGCGCTGGACTAGCGGCTACGAGCAGTACTTC	CASSTRWTSGYEQYF
TRBV29-1	TRBD1	TRBJ1-1	once	TGCAGCGTCCGGACAGGTAGGAACACTGAAGCTTTCTTT	CSVRTGRNTEAFF
TRBV19	TRBD1	TRBJ1-5	-	TGTGCCAGTAGGGGGACAGGGGTTTATCAGCCCCAGCATTTT	CASRGTGVYQPQHF
TRBV14	TRBD2	TRBJ2-1	-	TGTGCCAGCAGGAGGACTAGCGGGCACAATGAGCAGTTCTTC	CASRRTSGHNEQFF
TRBV28	-	TRBJ1-1	-	TGTGCCAGCAGTTTAACCAGGGGGAACACTGAAGCTTTCTTT	CASSLTRGNTEAFF
TRBV29-1	-	TRBJ1-1	-	TGCAGCGTTGAATACAGGGCAACTGAAGCTTTCTTT	CSVEYRATEAFF
TRBV18	-	TRBJ2-5	-	TGTGCCAGCTCACCATGGGTAGGAGGCCAAGAGACCCAGTACTTC	CASSPWVGGQETQYF
TRBV27	TRBD2	TRBJ2-7	-	TGTGCCAGCAGTGATCTAGCGGGAGTCCCTTCCTACGAGCAGTACTTC	CASSDLAGVPSYEQYF
TRBV4-1	TRBD1	TRBJ1-4	few	TGCGCCAGCAGCCAAGCGGTTCTGAGGTCAGGGGGTGAAAAACTGTTTTTT	CASSQAVLRSGGEKLFF
TRBV4-1	-	TRBJ2-5	-	TGCGCCAGCAGCGTACGGGGGACCCAGTACTTC	CASSVRGTQYF
TRBV19	-	TRBJ1-1	once	TGTGCCAGTGGACCAGGGATGCGTCTTAACACTGAAGCTTTCTTT	CASGPGMRLNTEAFF
TRBV19	TRBD1	TRBJ1-5	-	TGTGCCAGTAGTATGACTACGACAGGGACCCAGCCCCAGCATTTT	CASSMTTTGTQPQHF
TRBV5-5	TRBD1	TRBJ2-7	-	TGTGCCAGCAGCCCCCTTTTGACAGGGGCGGTCTACGAGCAGTACTTC	CASSPLLTGAVYEQYF
TRBV5-1	-	TRBJ2-1	-	TGCGCCAGCAGCTTTCAGGGGATGGATGAGCAGTTCTTC	CASSFQGMDEQFF
TRBV5-1	-	TRBJ1-1	few	TGCGCCAGCAGCTTGGCAGGGTACAATATTGGGAACACTGAAGCTTTCTTT	CASSLAGYNIGNTEAFF
TRBV5-6	-	TRBJ1-4	-	TGTGCCAGCAGTCGAACAGGGCACGGCGGGGAAAAACTGTTTTTT	CASSRTGHGGEKLFF
TRBV30	-	TRBJ2-7	-	TGTGCCTGGAAACACTATCCGAGCTCCTACGAGCAGTACTTC	CAWKHYPSSYEQYF
TRBV13	-	TRBJ2-2	-	TGTGCCAGCAGCTTATTCCAGGGGAACACCGGGGAGCTGTTTTTT	CASSLFQGNTGELFF
TRBV4-3	TRBD1	TRBJ2-4	-	TGCGCCAGCAGCCAAGGAGGGACAGGGGGCAGGAGAAGCATTCAGTACTTC	CASSQGGTGGRRSIQYF
TRBV4-3	-	TRBJ2-3	few	TGCGCCAGCAGCCAAGACAGGGGTAGATCAGATACGCAGTATTTT	CASSQDRGRSDTQYF
TRBV28	-	TRBJ1-4	once	TGTGCCAGCTGCCAATCGGGGGGTAGTGAAAAACTGTTTTTT	CASCQSGGSEKLFF
TRBV7-9	-	TRBJ1-2	-	TGTGCCAGCAGCTTAGCAGGGAGAGATGGCTACACCTTC	CASSLAGRDGYTF
TRBV7-2	-	TRBJ1-1	-	TGTGCCAGCAGCCAACAGCTTATGAACACTGAAGCTTTCTTT	CASSQQLMNTEAFF